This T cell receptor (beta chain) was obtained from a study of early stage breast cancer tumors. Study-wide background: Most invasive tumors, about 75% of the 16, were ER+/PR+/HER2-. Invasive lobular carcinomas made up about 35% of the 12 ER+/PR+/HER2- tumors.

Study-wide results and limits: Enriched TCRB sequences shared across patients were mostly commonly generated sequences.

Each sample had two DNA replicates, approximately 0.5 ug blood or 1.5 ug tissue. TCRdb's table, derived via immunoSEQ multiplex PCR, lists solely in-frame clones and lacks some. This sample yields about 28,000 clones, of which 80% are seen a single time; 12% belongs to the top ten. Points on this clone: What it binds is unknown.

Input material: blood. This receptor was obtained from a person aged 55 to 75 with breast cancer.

The CDR3 DNA is TGCGCCAGCAGCTTGGCGGGACTAGCGGGAGAGGAAGCCAAAAACATTCAGTACTTC. Protein: CASSLAGLAGEEAKNIQYF. This rearrangement joins TRBV5-1 to TRBJ2-4; 14 nucleotides line up with TRBD2. In germline, CDR1 is SGHRS, CDR2 YFSETQ. This CDR3 is 19 amino acids long. V shed 0 bases, J shed 0 bases, and the junction held 5 bases outside the gene matches.